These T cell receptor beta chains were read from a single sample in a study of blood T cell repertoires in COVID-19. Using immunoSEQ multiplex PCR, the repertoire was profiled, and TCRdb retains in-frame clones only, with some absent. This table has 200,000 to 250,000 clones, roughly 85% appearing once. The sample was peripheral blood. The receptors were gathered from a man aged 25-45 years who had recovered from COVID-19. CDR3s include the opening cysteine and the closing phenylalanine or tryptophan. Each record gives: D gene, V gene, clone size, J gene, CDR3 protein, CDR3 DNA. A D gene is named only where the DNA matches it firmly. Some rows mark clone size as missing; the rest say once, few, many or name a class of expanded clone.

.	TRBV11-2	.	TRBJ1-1	CASSLVSQVMNTEAFF	TGTGCCAGCAGCTTAGTGTCTCAGGTAATGAACACTGAAGCTTTCTTT
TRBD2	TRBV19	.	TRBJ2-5	CASTISGGPQETQYF	TGTGCCAGTACTATTTCGGGGGGACCGCAAGAGACCCAGTACTTC
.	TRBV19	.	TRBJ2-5	CASSPNRETQYF	TGTGCCAGTAGTCCTAACCGAGAGACCCAGTACTTC
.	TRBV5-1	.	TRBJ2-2	CASSQGLDTGELFF	TGCGCCAGCAGCCAGGGGCTTGACACCGGGGAGCTGTTTTTT
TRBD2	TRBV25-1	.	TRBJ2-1	CASSFSGASGNEQFF	TGTGCCAGCAGTTTCAGCGGGGCCTCTGGGAATGAGCAGTTCTTC
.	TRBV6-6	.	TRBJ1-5	CASGMDTGGNQPQHF	TGTGCCAGCGGGATGGACACTGGGGGCAATCAGCCCCAGCATTTT
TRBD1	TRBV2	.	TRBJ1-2	CASSPGGQGYGYTF	TGTGCCAGCAGTCCTGGGGGACAGGGCTATGGCTACACCTTC
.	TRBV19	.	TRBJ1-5	CASKQVYQPQHF	TGTGCCAGTAAACAGGTCTATCAGCCCCAGCATTTT
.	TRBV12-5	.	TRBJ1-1	CASGSEVRATEAFF	TGTGCTAGTGGTTCGGAGGTCCGGGCCACTGAAGCTTTCTTT
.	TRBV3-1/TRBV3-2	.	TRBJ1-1	CASSQVPRRGFGAFF	TGTGCCAGCAGCCAAGTACCTCGCCGGGGATTTGGGGCTTTCTTT
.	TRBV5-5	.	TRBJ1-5	CASSTRGDQPQHF	TGTGCCAGCAGTACCAGGGGAGATCAGCCCCAGCATTTT
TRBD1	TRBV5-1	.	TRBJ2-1	CASSFRDRGNNEQFF	TGCGCCAGCAGCTTCCGGGACAGGGGAAACAATGAGCAGTTCTTC
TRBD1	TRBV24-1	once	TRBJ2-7	CATSDRTGSEQYF	TGTGCCACCAGTGATAGGACAGGGTCCGAGCAGTACTTC
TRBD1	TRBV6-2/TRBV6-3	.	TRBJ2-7	CASSFLQGIDEQYF	TGTGCCAGCAGTTTCCTACAGGGGATCGACGAGCAGTACTTC
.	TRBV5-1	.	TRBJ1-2	CASSSGGGAGYGYTF	TGCGCCAGCAGCTCTGGCGGGGGCGCTGGATATGGCTACACCTTC
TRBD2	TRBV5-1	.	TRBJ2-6	CASSLAAGGLFTGANVLTF	TGCGCCAGCAGCTTAGCGGCGGGGGGGCTATTCACCGGGGCCAACGTCCTGACTTTC
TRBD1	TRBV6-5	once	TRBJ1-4	CASMRGTGQREKLFF	TGTGCCAGCATGAGAGGGACGGGACAGCGGGAAAAACTGTTTTTT
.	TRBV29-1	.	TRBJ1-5	CSVTLDRNNQPQHF	TGCAGCGTTACCCTCGACAGGAACAATCAGCCCCAGCATTTT
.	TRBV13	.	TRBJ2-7	CASSLGQGNEQYF	TGTGCCAGCAGCTTAGGGCAGGGTAACGAGCAGTACTTC
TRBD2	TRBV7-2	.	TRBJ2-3	CASSKSSGVRFTDTQYF	TGTGCCAGCAGCAAATCCAGCGGGGTGAGATTCACAGATACGCAGTATTTT
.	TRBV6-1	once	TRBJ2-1	CASSDRGGEQFF	TGTGCCAGCAGTGACAGAGGGGGAGAGCAGTTCTTC
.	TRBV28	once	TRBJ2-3	CASSSTGPADTQYF	TGTGCCAGCAGTTCTACAGGCCCGGCAGATACGCAGTATTTT
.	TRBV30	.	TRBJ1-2	CAWNRDNYGYTF	TGTGCCTGGAATCGGGATAACTATGGCTACACCTTC
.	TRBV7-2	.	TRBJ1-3	CASSLVGGSGNTIYF	TGTGCCAGCAGCTTAGTCGGGGGGTCTGGAAACACCATATATTTT
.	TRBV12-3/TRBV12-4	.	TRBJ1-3	CATDERQRNTIYF	TGTGCCACCGACGAACGACAGAGAAACACCATATATTTT
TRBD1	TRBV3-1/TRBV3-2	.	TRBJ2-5	CASSPAQGTATQETQYF	TGTGCCAGCAGCCCAGCGCAGGGGACAGCCACTCAAGAGACCCAGTACTTC
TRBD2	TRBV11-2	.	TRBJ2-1	CASSPIGEGQYNEQFF	TGTGCCAGCAGCCCAATAGGGGAGGGCCAATACAATGAGCAGTTCTTC
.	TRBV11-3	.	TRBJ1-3	CASSSTGNTIYF	TGTGCCAGCAGCTCGACAGGAAACACCATATATTTT
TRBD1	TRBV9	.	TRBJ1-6	CASSLRTGGNSPLHF	TGTGCCAGCAGCTTGAGGACAGGAGGGAATTCACCCCTCCACTTT
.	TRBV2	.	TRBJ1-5	CASHSGRIGEPQHF	TGTGCCAGCCATTCAGGAAGGATAGGGGAGCCCCAGCATTTT
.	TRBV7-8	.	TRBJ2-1	CASSLGGWRGDYNEQFF	TGTGCCAGCAGCTTAGGCGGCTGGCGGGGAGACTACAATGAGCAGTTCTTC